This is a list of T cell receptor beta chains from one sample in a study of T cell repertoires in cytomegalovirus infection. For these TCRs, the target antigens are not known. TCRdb ran MiXCR on the reads and lists one entry per CDR3 protein. The data hold 750,000 to 900,000 distinct CDR3 sequences, with 25% to 30% observed a single time. Sequences were derived from cultured CD8+ T cells from PBMCs, sampled from culture after CMV antigen stimulation. The receptors were sampled from a human donor in good health (CMV status not recorded). Some clones in this sample may be carry-over from other donors' samples. Both conserved end residues are part of each CDR3. Each record gives: CDR3 protein, V gene, CDR3 length, J gene.

CDR3 protein: CASSLVRVERQGNYGYTF
V gene: TRBV7-8
CDR3 length: 18
J gene: TRBJ1-2

CDR3 protein: CASSLVQQGHEQFF
V gene: TRBV7-9
CDR3 length: 14
J gene: TRBJ2-1

CDR3 protein: CASSQDVALGNEQFF
V gene: TRBV14
CDR3 length: 15
J gene: TRBJ2-1

CDR3 protein: CRTGEEQFF
V gene: TRBV29-1
CDR3 length: 9
J gene: TRBJ2-1

CDR3 protein: CASSVLGRGLRTDTQYF
V gene: TRBV27
CDR3 length: 17
J gene: TRBJ2-3

CDR3 protein: CASRQGETQYF
V gene: TRBV12-3/TRBV12-4
CDR3 length: 11
J gene: TRBJ2-5

CDR3 protein: CASSLGTGDGYGYTF
V gene: TRBV7-9
CDR3 length: 15
J gene: TRBJ1-2

CDR3 protein: CASGSGWVSTDTQYF
V gene: TRBV19
CDR3 length: 15
J gene: TRBJ2-3

CDR3 protein: CASRHAGGFQETQYF
V gene: TRBV28
CDR3 length: 15
J gene: TRBJ2-5

CDR3 protein: CASTQATGELFF
V gene: TRBV7-9
CDR3 length: 12
J gene: TRBJ2-2

CDR3 protein: CASSESSADTQYF
V gene: TRBV10-2
CDR3 length: 13
J gene: TRBJ2-3

CDR3 protein: CASSIWTGESSGANVLTF
V gene: TRBV19
CDR3 length: 18
J gene: TRBJ2-6

CDR3 protein: CASSIDNYGYTF
V gene: TRBV6-2/TRBV6-3
CDR3 length: 12
J gene: TRBJ1-2

CDR3 protein: CASSLAGGVSNTGELFF
V gene: TRBV28
CDR3 length: 17
J gene: TRBJ2-2

CDR3 protein: CSVPEDRDDLGYTF
V gene: TRBV29-1
CDR3 length: 14
J gene: TRBJ1-2

CDR3 protein: CASSDPGQGAHEQYF
V gene: TRBV2
CDR3 length: 15
J gene: TRBJ2-7

CDR3 protein: CASISGPNYGYTF
V gene: TRBV6-1
CDR3 length: 13
J gene: TRBJ1-2

CDR3 protein: CAGSQVRMNTEAFF
V gene: TRBV4-1
CDR3 length: 14
J gene: TRBJ1-1

CDR3 protein: CASSYRDRGGNTEAFF
V gene: TRBV6-2/TRBV6-3
CDR3 length: 16
J gene: TRBJ1-1

CDR3 protein: CASAWGSEQYF
V gene: TRBV7-9
CDR3 length: 11
J gene: TRBJ2-7

CDR3 protein: CASSLRDRRNSPLHF
V gene: TRBV27
CDR3 length: 15
J gene: TRBJ1-6

CDR3 protein: CASRPYRDSLTDTQYF
V gene: TRBV7-2
CDR3 length: 16
J gene: TRBJ2-3

CDR3 protein: CASSLSPARGRGGYTF
V gene: TRBV28
CDR3 length: 16
J gene: TRBJ1-2

CDR3 protein: CASTGQQETQYF
V gene: TRBV6-2/TRBV6-3
CDR3 length: 12
J gene: TRBJ2-5

CDR3 protein: CASRRGANYNEQFF
V gene: TRBV7-9
CDR3 length: 14
J gene: TRBJ2-1

CDR3 protein: CASSLGTGMDTEAFF
V gene: TRBV7-9
CDR3 length: 15
J gene: TRBJ1-1